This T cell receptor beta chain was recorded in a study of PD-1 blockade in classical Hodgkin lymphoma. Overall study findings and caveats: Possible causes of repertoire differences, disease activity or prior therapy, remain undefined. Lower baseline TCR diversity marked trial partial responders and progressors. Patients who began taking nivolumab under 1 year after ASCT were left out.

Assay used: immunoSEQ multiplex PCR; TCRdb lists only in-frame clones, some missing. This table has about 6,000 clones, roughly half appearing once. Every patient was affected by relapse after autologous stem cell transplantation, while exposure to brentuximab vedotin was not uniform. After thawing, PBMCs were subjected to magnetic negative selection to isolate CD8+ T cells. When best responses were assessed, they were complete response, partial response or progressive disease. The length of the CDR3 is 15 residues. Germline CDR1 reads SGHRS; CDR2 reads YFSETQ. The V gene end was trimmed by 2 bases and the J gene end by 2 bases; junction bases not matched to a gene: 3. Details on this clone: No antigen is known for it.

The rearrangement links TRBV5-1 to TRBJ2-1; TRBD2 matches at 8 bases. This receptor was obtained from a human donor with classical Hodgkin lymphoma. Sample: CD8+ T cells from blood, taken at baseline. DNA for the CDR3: TGCGCCAGCAGCTTAGAACTAGCGGCCTACAATGAGCAGTTCTTC. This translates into CASSLELAAYNEQFF.